This T cell receptor (beta chain) was found in a study of early T cells in non-severe SARS-CoV-2 infection. Across the study: It was bulk RNA from unsorted whole blood that was sequenced, and the chains were unpaired. Study findings and constraints: Missing private and CD4 specificities, VDJdb matching favored anti-spike CD8 responses.

This CDR3 region has 12 residues. The V segment lost 4 bases and the J segment 10 bases; nucleotides outside the gene matches: 7. Per the germline V gene, CDR1 is SGHRS and CDR2 is YFSETQ. Unique molecular identifiers tagged individual cDNA molecules. TCRdb reanalysed the 5' RACE reads using MiXCR and keeps one entry per CDR3 protein. The table has over 30,000 distinct CDR3 sequences, roughly 4.2% seen once; the top ten hold about 6%. On this clonotype itself: Its antigen is currently unknown. A read error may be the cause here, since a much bigger clone is one base away.

This TCR was sampled from an adult who was a healthcare worker with PCR-confirmed SARS-CoV-2 infection or an uninfected control (not recorded which). The genes are TRBV5-1 and TRBJ1-1, with TRBD1 identical over 7 bases. Sequencing used whole blood. This chain's CDR3 is CASSQDREAAFF. CDR3 DNA sequence: TGCGCCAGCAGCCAAGACAGGGAGGCAGCTTTCTTT.